This TCR beta chain derives from a study of shared clonotypes between healthy human individuals. For each subset, genomic DNA was distributed in equal portions over several immunoSEQ plates. Assay: immunoSEQ multiplex PCR; the TCRdb copy retains only in-frame clones and omits some. The sample contains 2 million to 2.5 million clones, just under 95% of which appear only once. About this clone: The sample holds other DNA sequences that translate to the same CDR3.

The CDR3 has 11 residues. Trimming pared 2 bases from V and 7 bases from J, leaving 4 bases between. Germline CDR1 and CDR2: SGHRS and YFSETQ. V is TRBV5-1 and J is TRBJ2-1; D gene unclear. The sample comprised naive CD4+ T cells from PBMCs. Subset noted: CD45RA+ positively selected. This clonotype originated in a man aged 18 to 30 in good health. Some clones in this sample may be carry-over from other donors' samples. The CDR3 DNA sequence: TGCGCCAGCAGCTTAGCAAATGAGCAGTTCTTC. It is translated as CASSLANEQFF. The full variable domain, with the rest looked up from reference TRBV5-1 and TRBJ2-1, is KAGVTQTPRYLIKTRGQQVTLSCSPISGHRSVSWYQQTPGQGLQFLFEYFSETQRNKGNFPGRFSGRQFSNSRSEMNVSTLELGDSALYLCASSLANEQFFGPGTRLTVL.